The present T cell receptor (beta chain) was sequenced within a study of T-cell reconstitution after alpha-beta-depleted transplantation in children. General study results and limits: Recipient T cells and thymic progenitors that survived were the source of the high TCRbeta diversity seen at day 60 in some patients. Among T cells one year after transplant, newly produced cells accounted for most counts and diversity.

Germline V gives CDR1 SEHNR, CDR2 FQNEAQ (reference sequence). V was cut by 3 bases and J by 5 bases, with 14 bases left in between. The CDR3 is made up of 15 amino acids. In its sample, this clonotype was seen many times. What it recognizes is unknown. A library of TCRbeta sequences, prepared with unique molecular identifiers, was generated. Using its own MiXCR run on the PCR reads, TCRdb lists one record per CDR3 protein. The table records approximately 150,000 distinct CDR3 sequences, 8.5% to 10% of them present only once. V gene TRBV7-9 combines with J gene TRBJ1-3; D gene unclear. The receptor's source is a female patient between 2 and 15 years old who had a stem cell transplant for congenital amegakaryocytic thrombocytopenia, so the T cells may come from the graft donor. The material sequenced was PBMCs, mostly from graft donor cells, taken 180 days after TCRalphabeta/CD19-depleted stem cell transplant. CDR3 nucleotides: TGTGCCAGCAGCTTGGTCTTTTCGGAAAGAAACACCATATATTTT. It yields the protein CASSLVFSERNTIYF. Supplemented by reference TRBV7-9 and TRBJ1-3, the full variable domain reads DTGVSQNPRHKITKRGQNVTFRCDPISEHNRLYWYRQTLGQGPEFLTYFQNEAQLEKSRLLSDRFSAERPKGSFSTLEIQRTEQGDSAMYLCASSLVFSERNTIYFGEGSWLTVV.